The next 13 T cell receptor beta chains were all read from a single sample in a study of control samples from healthy donors and cancer patients. Only in-frame clones appear in the TCRdb table, and some are missing; sequencing was by immunoSEQ multiplex PCR. The sample shows some 45,000 clones, around 78% of them seen only once. Input material: blood. All receptors come from a man in his sixties in good health.

V gene TRBV21-1 combines with J gene TRBJ1-1. TRBV21-1 is reported as a pseudogene. The length of the CDR3 is 16 residues. CDR3 in amino acids: CASSKQGGRVNTEAFF. The DNA for the CDR3 is TGTGCCAGCAGCAAACAGGGAGGGAGGGTGAACACTGAAGCTTTCTTT.

The genes are TRBV28 and TRBJ1-4, with TRBD1 matching over 10 bases. V was clipped by 3 bases and J by 8 bases; unmatched bases: 6. The CDR3 totals 15 residues. The V gene's germline CDR1 is MDHEN and CDR2 SYDVKM. Written as DNA, the CDR3 is TGTGCCAGCAGTTTTGGGACAGGGGTAGGGGAAAAACTGTTTTTT. Protein product: CASSFGTGVGEKLFF.

The chain uses TRBV27 and TRBJ2-1, with 8 nucleotides matching TRBD2. Germline V lookup: CDR1 MNHEY, CDR2 SMNVEV (reference sequence). V shed 0 bases, J shed 9 bases, and the junction held 7 bases outside the gene matches. The CDR3 loop spans 15 amino acids. The CDR3 DNA sequence: TGTGCCAGCAGTTTATCTAGCGGGACTTACGGTGAGCAGTTCTTC. As protein: CASSLSSGTYGEQFF.

J is TRBJ2-3 and V is TRBV10-1; D gene unclear. The CDR3 is 13 amino acids. V lost 2 bases to trimming and J lost 5 bases, with 8 bases between them. The germline gives CDR1 WNHNN, CDR2 SYGVQD (reference sequence). Here the CDR3 reads CASSEPSKDTQYF. The CDR3 DNA sequence: TGCGCCAGCAGTGAGCCGTCGAAAGATACGCAGTATTTT.

This clone turned up a few times. V gene TRBV28 combines with J gene TRBJ1-4; D remains ambiguous. V lost 5 bases to trimming and J lost 2 bases, with 12 bases between them. The CDR3 has 15 residues. The V gene's germline CDR1 is MDHEN and CDR2 SYDVKM. As DNA, the CDR3 is TGTGCCAGCAGTCCGCACGGAGTGACTAATGAAAAACTGTTTTTT. Residues: CASSPHGVTNEKLFF.

This sequence joins TRBV19 and TRBJ1-1; 9 bases are shared with TRBD1. Trimming cost V 7 bases and J 2 bases; bases outside gene matches: 8. Germline V gene sequence: CDR1 LNHDA, CDR2 SQIVND (reference sequence). This CDR3 comprises 15 residues. CDR3 DNA sequence: TGTGCCAGTAAAACCGACAGGGGGGTCAACACTGAAGCTTTCTTT. Its translation is CASKTDRGVNTEAFF.

The genes are TRBV14 and TRBJ2-7, with no clear D. Germline V gene data show CDR1 as SGHDN and CDR2 as FVKESK. V lost 1 base, J lost 3 bases, and 7 bases lay in between. The CDR3 spans 13 residues. The CDR3 DNA reads as TGTGCCAGCAGCCAAGGGCAGATCTACGAGCAGTACTTC. Amino acid sequence: CASSQGQIYEQYF.

The V and J genes are TRBV19 and TRBJ2-1; 8 bases agree with TRBD2. The CDR3 runs 15 residues. Trimming at V came to 6 bases and at J to 8 bases, leaving 12 bases not matched to a gene. The germline CDR1 and CDR2 sequences are LNHDA and SQIVND (reference sequence). The CDR3, as DNA: TGTGCCAGTAGCCCCGAAGGACTAGCTGTCTATGAGCAGTTCTTC. It codes for CASSPEGLAVYEQFF.

This clone was found a few times. The chain combines TRBV11-3 with TRBJ1-1, with TRBD1 as a possible D gene (5 bases). The CDR3 length is 13 residues. Between the trimmed V and J ends, which lost 3 bases and 4 bases, there was a span of 9 bases. Germline lookup yields CDR1 SGHNT and CDR2 YENEEA. The CDR3 reads CASSFKGPTEAFF. In DNA, the CDR3 is TGTGCCAGCAGCTTTAAGGGGCCCACTGAAGCTTTCTTT.

The chain combines TRBV6-2 or TRBV6-3 with TRBJ2-3; 16 nucleotides line up with TRBD2. This CDR3 region has 17 residues. From germline, CDR1 is MNHEY and CDR2 SVGEGT. V lost 6 bases, J lost 5 bases, and 8 bases stayed unmatched. The CDR3 loop is CASSPGTSGRAIDTQYF. The CDR3 DNA follows: TGTGCCAGCAGCCCCGGGACTAGCGGGAGGGCCATAGATACGCAGTATTTT.

This chain connects TRBV7-2 to TRBJ1-1, with D perhaps matching TRBD1 (5 bases). CDR1 is SGHTA and CDR2 is FQGNSA in the germline V gene. The CDR3 length is 14 residues. V was cut by 1 base and J by 4 bases, with 10 bases left in between. In DNA, the CDR3 is TGTGCCAGCAGCTTAGGGGGGGTTGGCACTGAAGCTTTCTTT. This sequence encodes CASSLGGVGTEAFF.

V gene TRBV21-1 combines with J gene TRBJ2-7; no check of the table's D call, TRBD1, against the DNA was made. TRBV21-1 is designated a pseudogene. The CDR3 extends over 13 amino acids. CDR3 nucleotide sequence: TGTGCCAGCAGCAAAATCAGGGACAGGGAACAGTACTTC. This codes for CASSKIRDREQYF.

The V call is TRBV15, the J call TRBJ1-6; no clear D. The ends were cut back, 0 bases at V and 10 bases at J, with 13 bases in the middle. Germline CDR1 LNHNV, CDR2 YYDKDF (reference sequence). The CDR3 has 15 amino acids. CDR3 DNA sequence: TGTGCCACCAGCAGAGACTGGGCGAAGGAATCACCCCTCCACTTT. Translation: CATSRDWAKESPLHF.